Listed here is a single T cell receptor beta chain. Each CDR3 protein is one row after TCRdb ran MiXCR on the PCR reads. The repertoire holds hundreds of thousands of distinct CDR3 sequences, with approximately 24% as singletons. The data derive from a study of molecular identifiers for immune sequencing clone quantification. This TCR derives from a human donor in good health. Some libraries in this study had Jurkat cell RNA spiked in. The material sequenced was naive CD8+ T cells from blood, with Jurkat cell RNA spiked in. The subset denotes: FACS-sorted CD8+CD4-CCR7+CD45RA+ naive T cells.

For the CDR3, the DNA is TGTGCCAGCTCGTCGACAAGGGCATACGAGCAGTACTTC. Amino acids: CASSSTRAYEQYF. This chain links TRBV18 with TRBJ2-7; D ambiguous. The V end lost 6 bases, the J end lost 4 bases, and 13 bases lay between the germline ends. The germline V gene encodes CDR1 KGHSH and CDR2 LQKENI. CDR3 length: 13 amino acids.